Below, 10 T cell receptor beta chains from the same sample are listed, as sequenced in a study of blood T cell repertoires in COVID-19. Some clones are missing from TCRdb's copy, which holds only in-frame ones; the method was immunoSEQ multiplex PCR. The repertoire holds roughly 250,000 clones, with approximately 80% as singletons. Specimen: peripheral blood. Receptor source: a woman between 35 and 50 years old with active or convalescent COVID-19.

The genes are TRBV23-1 and TRBJ2-3; a possible D gene is TRBD2 (6 bases). TRBV23-1 is flagged as an ORF with uncertain function. This CDR3 is 17 amino acids long. The V gene lost 0 bases and the J gene lost 3 bases, with 16 bases spanning the gap. The CDR3 DNA follows: TGCGCCAGCAGTCAATCGAGGCTAGCGAGGAAGACAGATACGCAGTATTTT. Translated: CASSQSRLARKTDTQYF.

The chain carries TRBV25-1 and TRBJ1-3, with D possibly being TRBD1 (6 bases). The V end was cut by 6 bases, the J end by 0 bases, with 12 bases between. The V gene's germline CDR1 is MGHDK and CDR2 SYGVNS. The CDR3 contains 15 residues. Here the CDR3 reads CASSPQGDSGNTIYF. The CDR3 bases are TGTGCCAGCAGCCCACAGGGAGACTCTGGAAACACCATATATTTT.

CDR3 sequence: CASSFGNRVPTDTQYF. CDR3 DNA: TGCGCCAGCAGCTTTGGGAACAGGGTGCCCACAGATACGCAGTATTTT. The chain combines TRBV5-1 with TRBJ2-3; TRBD1 is a possible D gene (6 bases). Germline V gene lookup returns CDR1 SGHRS and CDR2 YFSETQ. V was shortened by 2 bases and J by 2 bases, with 15 bases between the two germline ends. There are 16 residues in the CDR3.

In this sample, this clone turned up a few times. This sequence joins TRBV28 and TRBJ2-7; tentative D call: TRBD2 (6 bases). This CDR3 has 17 amino acids. Germline V gives CDR1 MDHEN, CDR2 SYDVKM. The V end lost 6 bases, the J end lost 4 bases, and 25 bases lay between the germline ends. CDR3: CASSPGVVWVTKYEQYV. CDR3 nucleotide sequence: TGTGCCAGCAGCCCGGGGGTAGTCTGGGTTACAAAGTACGAGCAGTACGTC.

The genes are TRBV9 and TRBJ1-5; 10 bases are a match to TRBD1. CDR1 SGDLS and CDR2 YYNGEE come from the germline V gene. CDR3 length: 15 residues. V was pared by 0 bases and J by 5 bases, with 2 bases of the junction left unmatched. This chain's CDR3 is CASSVAGQGDQPQHF. The CDR3 bases are TGTGCCAGCAGCGTAGCAGGACAGGGGGATCAGCCCCAGCATTTT. Based on the CDR3 plus reference TRBV9 and TRBJ1-5, the full variable domain is DSGVTQTPKHLITATGQRVTLRCSPRSGDLSVYWYQQSLDQGLQFLIQYYNGEERAKGNILERFSAQQFPDLHSELNLSSLELGDSALYFCASSVAGQGDQPQHFGDGTRLSIL.

The genes are TRBV5-4 and TRBJ2-3; tentatively, D is TRBD1 (6 bases). The CDR3 extends over 17 amino acids. V lost 4 bases and J lost 0, with 18 bases in between. From germline, CDR1 is SGHNT and CDR2 YYREEE (reference sequence). CDR3 sequence: CASSQGHPILSTDTQYF. The DNA for the CDR3 is TGTGCCAGCAGCCAGGGACACCCAATCTTAAGCACAGATACGCAGTATTTT.

The chain employs TRBV28 and TRBJ2-3; 7 bases line up with TRBD2. The CDR3 length is 15 residues. Trimming took 3 bases from V and 0 from J; bases not matched to a gene: 3. Per germline, CDR1 MDHEN and CDR2 SYDVKM. CDR3 DNA: TGTGCCAGCAGTTTGGGGCGGGGGAGCACAGATACGCAGTATTTT. Translation: CASSLGRGSTDTQYF.

This clone was observed once. This sequence joins TRBV30 and TRBJ1-1; TRBD1 is a possible D gene (6 bases). V lost 4 bases to trimming and J lost 6 bases, with 18 bases between them. The CDR3 loop spans 14 amino acids. Germline assignment: CDR1 GTSNPN and CDR2 SVGIG (reference sequence). CDR3 sequence reads: CAWTLRTVSAEAFF. The DNA for the CDR3 is TGTGCCTGGACTCTGCGGACAGTGAGCGCTGAAGCTTTCTTT. The full variable domain, completed using reference TRBV30 and TRBJ1-1, is SQTIHQWPATLVQPVGSPLSLECTVEGTSNPNLYWYRQAAGRGLQLLFYSVGIGQISSEVPQNLSASRPQDRQFILSSKKLLLSDSGFYLCAWTLRTVSAEAFFGQGTRLTVV.

The chain is built from TRBV2 and TRBJ2-5; TRBD1 is a possible D gene (6 bases). V lost 5 bases to trimming and J lost 5 bases, with 12 bases between them. Germline V gene lookup returns CDR1 SNHLY and CDR2 FYNNEI. CDR3 length equals 13 residues. CDR3 DNA sequence: TGTGCCAGCAGTTGGACAGTCGGTGAGACCCAGTACTTC. Its translation: CASSWTVGETQYF.

The V call is TRBV2, the J call TRBJ1-1; D remains unclear. Per germline, CDR1 SNHLY and CDR2 FYNNEI. V was shortened by 8 bases and J by 3 bases, with 16 bases between the two germline ends. The CDR3 spans 14 residues. The CDR3 DNA sequence: TGTGCCAGCCAAGTGAGAGGGAGGGACACTGAAGCTTTCTTT. Amino acid sequence: CASQVRGRDTEAFF.